A single sample is the source of the 18 T cell receptor beta chains below, sequenced in a study of siplizumab effects on memory and regulatory T cells. Sequencing was performed with immunoSEQ multiplex PCR; in TCRdb, only in-frame clones are kept and a portion is missing. The data hold about 52,000 clones, with 95% to 97% observed a single time. The sample consisted of naive CD4+ T cells sorted from blood. The receptors were gathered from a human donor in good health.

This clone was recorded once. V gene TRBV5-1 combines with J gene TRBJ2-3; D remains ambiguous. Trimming shortened V by 4 bases and J by 3 bases, and 12 bases separated the two germline ends. CDR3 length: 14 amino acids. The germline V gene has CDR1 SGHRS and CDR2 YFSETQ. The chain's CDR3 is CASSNHPVTDTQYF. CDR3 bases: TGCGCCAGCAGCAACCACCCGGTGACAGATACGCAGTATTTT.

The genes are TRBV5-4 and TRBJ2-1; 9 bases match TRBD1. After removal of 5 bases from V and 7 bases from J, the junction contained 7 bases not matched to a gene. The CDR3 sequence is 14 residues long. The germline V gene encodes CDR1 SGHNT and CDR2 YYREEE (reference sequence). CDR3 bases: TGTGCCAGCAGGGGGGACAGGGCTGTAAATGAGCAGTTCTTC. Its protein product is CASRGDRAVNEQFF.

The V call is TRBV5-1, the J call TRBJ1-3; D unresolved. The CDR3 spans 17 residues. Trimming pared 5 bases from V and 1 base from J, leaving 19 bases between. CDR1 and CDR2 from the germline V gene are SGHRS and YFSETQ. The CDR3 coding sequence is TGCGCCAGCAGACGTCAAACCGAGGGAAATTCTGGAAACACCATATATTTT. Translation gives CASRRQTEGNSGNTIYF.

The rearrangement uses TRBV7-2 and TRBJ1-5; TRBD1 matches 9 bases. The CDR3 is 14 amino acids. V shed 1 base, J shed 5 bases, and the junction held 0 bases outside the gene matches. CDR1 is SGHTA, CDR2 FQGNSA, per germline. This CDR3 reads CASSLGTGDQPQHF. The CDR3 DNA follows: TGTGCCAGCAGCTTAGGGACAGGGGATCAGCCCCAGCATTTT.

The chain carries TRBV27 and TRBJ1-1, with D unclear. CDR1 and CDR2 from the germline V gene are MNHEY and SMNVEV (reference sequence). The length of the CDR3 is 13 residues. V was pared by 6 bases and J by 1 base, with 9 bases between. CDR3 protein: CASSLSWNTEAFF. The CDR3, as DNA: TGTGCCAGCAGCCTTTCTTGGAACACTGAAGCTTTCTTT.

The chain joins TRBV28 to TRBJ2-3; possible D gene TRBD2, 6 bases. The CDR3 has 15 amino acids. Germline CDR1 MDHEN, CDR2 SYDVKM. Trimming pared 5 bases from V and 0 bases from J, leaving 12 bases between. The CDR3 spells CASSRLGGSTDTQYF. DNA of the CDR3: TGTGCCAGCAGTCGACTAGGCGGTAGCACAGATACGCAGTATTTT.

CDR3 protein: CASSLPQNTGELFF. The DNA for the CDR3 is TGTGCCAGCAGCTTGCCCCAGAACACCGGGGAGCTGTTTTTT. V and J are TRBV7-2 and TRBJ2-2; D gene uncertain. V gave up 3 bases and J gave up 1 base, with 6 bases separating them. Looked up from germline, CDR1 is SGHTA and CDR2 is FQGNSA. CDR3 length: 14 amino acids.

The chain combines TRBV7-2 with TRBJ2-7, with D maybe TRBD2 (6 bases). The CDR3 is 12 residues long. Trimming shortened V by 5 bases and J by 3 bases, and 8 bases separated the two germline ends. Germline lookup yields CDR1 SGHTA and CDR2 FQGNSA. The DNA of the CDR3 is TGTGCCAGCAGCGGAGGGAGCTACGAGCAGTACTTC. Protein sequence: CASSGGSYEQYF.

This sequence joins TRBV19 and TRBJ2-7; 9 bases are a match to TRBD2. Trimming cost V 6 bases and J 3 bases; bases outside gene matches: 3. CDR1 and CDR2 (germline): LNHDA, SQIVND (reference sequence). The CDR3 length is 13 residues. The CDR3 sequence is CASRGSGSYEQYF. The DNA for the CDR3 is TGTGCCAGTAGAGGTAGCGGGAGCTACGAGCAGTACTTC.

CDR3 DNA: TGTGCCAGCAGTACCCCAGAGGGCCTGGATTCACCCCTCCACTTT. Protein sequence: CASSTPEGLDSPLHF. The genes are TRBV28 and TRBJ1-6; D remains unclear. Germline lookup yields CDR1 MDHEN and CDR2 SYDVKM. The CDR3 consists of 15 residues. Trimming pared 5 bases from V and 8 bases from J, leaving 16 bases between.

The chain employs TRBV30 and TRBJ2-3; D unclear. V was cut by 0 bases and J by 3 bases, with 10 bases left in between. The CDR3 contains 14 residues. CDR1 is GTSNPN, CDR2 SVGIG, per germline (reference sequence). The CDR3 loop is CAWSVGRETDTQYF. CDR3 sequence (DNA): TGTGCCTGGAGTGTGGGCAGAGAAACAGATACGCAGTATTTT.

This clone has just one count. The chain recombines TRBV4-2 with TRBJ1-5; weak D call: TRBD1 (6 bases). The V end was cut by 4 bases, the J end by 1 base, with 11 bases between. This CDR3 spans 15 amino acids. Germline V CDR1 and CDR2: LGHNA, YNFKEQ. This CDR3 reads CASSLTGRSNQPQHF. The CDR3 DNA reads as TGTGCCAGCAGCCTCACAGGGAGAAGCAATCAGCCCCAGCATTTT.

The chain carries TRBV6-1 and TRBJ2-7; TRBD1 aligns across 8 bases. This CDR3 is built from 14 residues. Trimming took 5 bases from V and 3 from J; bases not matched to a gene: 6. Germline lookup yields CDR1 MNHNS and CDR2 SASEGT. The CDR3 loop is CASSSDRGLYEQYF. The DNA of the CDR3 is TGTGCCAGCAGTTCCGACAGGGGTCTCTACGAGCAGTACTTC.

This clone appeared once. The V gene is TRBV12-5, the J gene TRBJ2-1; 9 bases match TRBD2. Germline CDR1 and CDR2: LGHNT and FRNRAP. After removal of 3 bases from V and 3 bases from J, the junction contained 6 bases not matched to a gene. The CDR3 spans 16 residues. The CDR3 DNA is TGTGCTAGTGGTTTTCCGACTAGCGGAGTCTACAATGAGCAGTTCTTC. Translating gives CASGFPTSGVYNEQFF.

A single count supports this clone. The genes are TRBV19 and TRBJ1-5; D perhaps matches TRBD1 (6 bases). The CDR3 has 15 residues. In germline, CDR1 is LNHDA, CDR2 SQIVND (reference sequence). V lost 7 bases and J 0 bases, leaving 13 bases between the germline ends. In nucleotides, the CDR3 is TGTGCCAGTACCCCGGGACACGGTAGCAATCAGCCCCAGCATTTT. It specifies CASTPGHGSNQPQHF.

The chain recombines TRBV7-2 with TRBJ1-1; 8 bases map to TRBD1. The CDR3 contains 14 residues. Per the germline V gene, CDR1 is SGHTA and CDR2 is FQGNSA. Trimming cost V 7 bases and J 3 bases; bases outside gene matches: 7. CDR3 coding DNA: TGTGCCAGCACCTTGCAGGGGGCTCACACTGAAGCTTTCTTT. Its translation is CASTLQGAHTEAFF. Combining the CDR3 with reference TRBV7-2 and TRBJ1-1 gives the whole variable domain GAGVSQSPSNKVTEKGKDVELRCDPISGHTALYWYRQSLGQGLEFLIYFQGNSAPDKSGLPSDRFSAERTGGSVSTLTIQRTQQEDSAVYLCASTLQGAHTEAFFGQGTRLTVV.

This sequence joins TRBV29-1 and TRBJ2-5; tentatively, D is TRBD1 or TRBD2 (5 bases each). Germline CDR1 reads SQVTM; CDR2 reads ANQGSEA. The CDR3 has 15 residues. V lost 4 bases and J lost 5, with 20 bases in between. CDR3 bases: TGCAGCGTTGGGGGCTTTAGAGGGGCGAGGGAGACCCAGTACTTC. Translating gives CSVGGFRGARETQYF.

V and J are TRBV7-3 and TRBJ2-1, with 7 nucleotides matching TRBD1. CDR1 is SGHTA, CDR2 FQGTGA, per germline. The V gene end was trimmed by 4 bases and the J gene end by 10 bases; junction bases not matched to a gene: 13. The CDR3 is 15 residues long. CDR3 nucleotides: TGTGCCAGCAGCTGGGGCTCGGGACAGCCGAAAGAGCAGTTCTTC. Protein sequence: CASSWGSGQPKEQFF.